Detailed here is one T cell receptor (beta chain). No cognate antigen has been identified for it. No per-base quality is available; no much larger clone lies one base away. Using the deep immunoSEQ assay, multiplex PCR amplified TCR CDR3 regions from genomic DNA. Genomic DNA extracted from each cell subset was distributed evenly over all wells of several immunoSEQ 96-well plates, and each plate served as one replicate. Each replicate PCR for sorted subsets received roughly 0.2 ug genomic DNA, equal to about 30,000 T cell genomes. Purified libraries were quantified with a Qubit 3.0 fluorometer, sized on a Bioanalyzer 2100, and re-quantified with the KAPA Library Quantification kit. Each immunoSEQ 96-well plate was sequenced on its own single-read 150-cycle Illumina NextSeq 550 flow cell. From the authors' description of their analysis: Because only junctional sequences without quality scores were contained in the immunoSEQ output, filtering matching that applied to full-length reads could not be performed. To assign V/J genes and CDR3, sequences were annotated using PyIR, a Python wrapper for IgBLAST v1.9, with IMGT germline references. Reads were removed for weak V/J assignments (E-value above 1e-6), missing CDR3, stop codons, out-of-frame junctions, or ambiguous translated residues. V3J clonotypes were defined as sequences sharing an identical inferred V gene, J gene, and CDR3 amino acid sequence. Percentage overlap between repertoires was calculated by dividing the number of shared unique clonotypes by the size of the smaller repertoire. RTK rarefaction, the Chao1 estimator, and Recon v2.1 estimates of unobserved clonotypes were used to assess repertoire richness. OLGA was used to compute generation probabilities for all TCRbeta clonotypes that the gDNA method yielded from a handful of donors. Not all clones reach the TCRdb copy of this immuneACCESS table, which keeps in-frame sequences only. Checked studies attribute under half of the gap to unresolved V genes and leave the rest unexplained. The V and J calls and clone size come from that table; D and trimming were worked out from the DNA. This sample gives about 770,000 clones in total; around 77% of them show up just once. The ten most abundant clones make up approximately 2% of the sample.

From the cysteine up to the phenylalanine, the CDR3 has a length of 14 residues. Only the CDR3 DNA is retained, 42 bases long and in frame from the first base. The CDR1 and CDR2 encoded by the germline V gene are SGHRS and YFSETQ. At the junction V is shortened by 6 bases and J by 3 bases, with 15 bases in between. The donors were healthy, HIV-negative adults who had no recently reported acute infections or vaccinations. Every donor was a Caucasian adult residing in Nashville, Tennessee, USA. CD4+ T cells were enriched by magnetic negative selection, after which naive cells were positively selected on CD45RA and the negative fraction was taken as the memory subset. Blood was obtained by leukapheresis, after which PBMCs were separated by Ficoll-Histopaque density gradient centrifugation and cryopreserved in liquid nitrogen vapor phase. Analytical flow cytometry was used to check the purity and quantity of each magnetically sorted T cell population. Each sorted fraction had its genomic DNA isolated and then quantified by UV absorbance on a Nanodrop 2000c.

The sample originates from a study of shared clonotypes between healthy human individuals (dated by TCRdb to between 2020 and 2021). About the full investigation: The cohort comprised a couple of women and three men aged 18 to 49 years. For each donor, CD4 naive and CD4 memory were each given three plates, CD8 naive was given two plates, and CD8 memory was given one plate. The study deeply sequenced blood TCR repertoires of 5 or 6 healthy adults to estimate repertoire size and the extent of clonotype sharing between individuals. To increase sequencing depth and limit assay-specific biases, different laboratories used diverse techniques to prepare libraries and sequence TCR repertoires. Leukapheresis yielded between about 0.9 and 10 billion PBMCs per donor.

Overall study outcomes, separate from this receptor: Estimated clonotype richness was generally larger for naive than for memory subsets. Sharing across several donors was observed for approximately 5% of naive CD4, around 3.5% of naive CD8, 2% to 2.5% of memory CD4, and roughly 0.4% of memory CD8 clonotypes. Higher generation probabilities were observed for clonotypes shared by all four sorted-subset donors than for non-shared clonotypes. Even with the large sequencing depth, rarefaction of the sorted-subset datasets indicated that sequencing was incomplete. The small number of donors limited the genetic and exposure-history diversity represented. Only blood was sampled, and tissue TCR repertoires likely differ from those in blood. Pairwise subsampling led to the expectation that sequencing depth would affect the degree of clonotype sharing among donors.

The V and J genes are TRBV5-1 and TRBJ1-1, and TRBD1 may be the D gene, going by 5 matching bases. Sequenced material: memory CD4+ T cells sorted from blood. The sample's cell subset or site label, in plain terms: CD45RA-negative fraction. The clonotype was recovered from a woman aged 25-40 years in good health. This receptor has the CDR3 CASTRRDGHTEAFF. The DNA sequence is given as TGCGCCAGCACACGAAGGGACGGACACACTGAAGCTTTCTTT.